The rows below give T cell receptor beta chains drawn from one sample of a study of T cell repertoires in cytomegalovirus infection. Their specific antigens are unknown. TCRdb re-called the reads through MiXCR, storing one row per CDR3 protein. The repertoire holds about 920,000 distinct CDR3 sequences, with roughly a third as singletons. The source was cultured CD8+ T cells from PBMCs, collected from culture after CMV antigen stimulation. The receptor source for this set is a human donor in good health (CMV status not recorded). Some clones in this sample may be carry-over from other donors' samples. Each CDR3 is given with its conserved first and last residue. Each record gives: clone size, V gene, J gene, D gene, CDR3 DNA, CDR3 protein. The D gene is left open where the match is weak. For some rows the clone size is stated as once, few or many, or as a class when expanded; others skip it.

-	TRBV5-5	TRBJ1-2	TRBD1	TGTGCCAGCAGCTTCCCCGGGACAGAATCTTCTAACTATGGCTACACCTTC	CASSFPGTESSNYGYTF
-	TRBV28	TRBJ2-3	TRBD2	TGTGCCAGCAAGGCCAGCGGGGGGGTTACAGATACGCAGTATTTT	CASKASGGVTDTQYF
many	TRBV7-2	TRBJ2-7	-	TGTGCCAGCAGCTTAGGCCTCTACCCCTTGGAGCAGTACTTC	CASSLGLYPLEQYF
few	TRBV20-1	TRBJ1-4	-	TGCAGTGCTCCCGTTGGAAGACAGGAAGGAAAACTGTTTTTT	CSAPVGRQEGKLFF
-	TRBV10-3	TRBJ2-3	TRBD2	TGTGCCATCCTCGGGACTAACTATACGCAGTATTTT	CAILGTNYTQYF
few	TRBV12-3/TRBV12-4	TRBJ1-2	-	TGTGCCAGCAGTTTCATAGGGGGCTATGGCTACACCTTC	CASSFIGGYGYTF
few	TRBV27	TRBJ2-1	TRBD2	TGTGCCAGCAGTTTAGCGGGGGGGGAACCTTTATACAATGAGCAGTTCTTC	CASSLAGGEPLYNEQFF
many	TRBV7-2	TRBJ2-7	-	TGTGCCAGCAGCACCTCCTACGAGCAGTACTTC	CASSTSYEQYF
-	TRBV12-3/TRBV12-4	TRBJ1-2	-	TGTGCCAGCAGTTCCGGGACGGACCTCAATGGCTACACCTTC	CASSSGTDLNGYTF
many	TRBV9	TRBJ2-5	TRBD1	TGTGCCAGCAGCCACCGGGACAGGGGGCGAGGGGAGACCCAGTACTTC	CASSHRDRGRGETQYF
once	TRBV24-1	TRBJ1-2	-	TGTGCCACCGCTACAGGTGCAGGCTACACCTTC	CATATGAGYTF
many	TRBV7-3	TRBJ2-2	TRBD1	TGTGCCAGCAGCTCGACAGGGACAGGGGATAACACCGGGGAGCTGTTTTTT	CASSSTGTGDNTGELFF